This T cell receptor beta chain is drawn from a study of blood T cell repertoires in COVID-19. About the study: From the United States, Italy and Spain came samples of acute and convalescent COVID-19. The analysed material was cDNA or gDNA that came from T cells, B-cell-depleted T cells, or PBMCs.

Losses at the gene ends were 8 bases for V and 4 bases for J; bases not matched to a gene: 7. Germline-derived CDR1 and CDR2 are SNHLY and FYNNEI. The CDR3 is 16 amino acids. The table came from immunoSEQ multiplex PCR; TCRdb's copy has only in-frame clones and leaves some out. The sample lists 100,000 to 150,000 clones, about four fifths occurring once. The rearrangement joins TRBV2 to TRBJ2-5; TRBD2 matches 16 bases. The specimen sequenced was peripheral blood. This TCR derives from a man in his sixties with acute or convalescent COVID-19. The CDR3 nucleotides read TGTGCCAGCGGGGGGACTAGCGGGAGGGCCGGAGAGACCCAGTACTTC. This gives the protein CASGGTSGRAGETQYF.